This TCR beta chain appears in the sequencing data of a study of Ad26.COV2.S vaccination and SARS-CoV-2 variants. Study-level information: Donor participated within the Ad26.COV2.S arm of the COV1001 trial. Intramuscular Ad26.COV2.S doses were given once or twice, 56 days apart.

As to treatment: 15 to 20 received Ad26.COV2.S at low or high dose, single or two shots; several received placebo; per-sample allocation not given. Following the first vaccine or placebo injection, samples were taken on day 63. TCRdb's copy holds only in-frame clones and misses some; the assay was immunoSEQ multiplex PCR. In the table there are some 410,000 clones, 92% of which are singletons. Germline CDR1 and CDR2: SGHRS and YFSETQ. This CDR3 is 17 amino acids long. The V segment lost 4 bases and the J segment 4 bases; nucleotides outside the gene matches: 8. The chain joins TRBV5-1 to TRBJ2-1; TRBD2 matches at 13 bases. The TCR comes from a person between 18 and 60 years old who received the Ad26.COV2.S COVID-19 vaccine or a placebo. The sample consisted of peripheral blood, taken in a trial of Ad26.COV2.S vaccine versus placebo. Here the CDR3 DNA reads TGCGCCAGCAGCCACGGACTAGCGGGGGTTTTATACAATGAGCAGTTCTTC. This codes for CASSHGLAGVLYNEQFF.